These T cell receptor beta chains were read from a single sample in a study of T cell responses to AZD1222 COVID-19 vaccine. Only in-frame clones appear in the TCRdb table, and some are missing; sequencing was by immunoSEQ multiplex PCR. The table lists about 180,000 clones, 85% to 95% of them singletons. The material was peripheral blood, obtained 28 days after the second AZD1222 dose. These receptors all come from an adult who received the AZD1222 COVID-19 vaccine. The conserved cysteine and the conserved F or W are not part of the CDR3 here. The D gene is left open where the match is weak.

TRBD1	TRBV19	TRBJ2-5	ASSTGTVGEWETQY
NA	TRBV19	TRBJ2-7	ASSSEWGRDEQY
NA	TRBV7-9	TRBJ1-5	ASSLGGADNQPQH
NA	TRBV4-2	TRBJ1-1	ASSQGAAFEAF
NA	TRBV28	TRBJ2-7	ASSLGQIYEQY
TRBD1	TRBV7-9	TRBJ1-1	ASSHGTVLNTEAF
NA	TRBV21-1	TRBJ1-3	ASRRIYRGIAGNTIY
NA	TRBV7-2	TRBJ1-3	ASSPNGGAPGNTIY
TRBD2	TRBV10-2	TRBJ2-1	ASSESSGSYNEQF
NA	TRBV7-2	TRBJ1-2	ASSPDRPNYGYT
NA	TRBV4-1	TRBJ1-3	ASSSHTTGFSGNTIY
NA	TRBV19	TRBJ1-3	ASMLQGSGNTIY
NA	TRBV23-1	TRBJ1-5	ASSHRGLQPQH
TRBD1	TRBV19	TRBJ2-7	ASAGGFDEQY
NA	TRBV19	TRBJ1-4	ASNGDEKLF
TRBD1	TRBV7-9	TRBJ1-2	ASSPDRAYGYT
NA	TRBV18	TRBJ2-1	ASSPGGNEQF
TRBD2	TRBV28	TRBJ2-3	ASSLASGDTQY
NA	TRBV7-9	TRBJ2-2	ASSPRPATGELF
NA	TRBV5-1	TRBJ1-2	ASSLVTSGGYT
TRBD2	TRBV4-2	TRBJ2-1	ASSQEGAGGHGEQF
NA	TRBV10-3	TRBJ2-7	AISEGPYEQY
NA	TRBV21-1	TRBJ1-2	ASSKVWTDYNYGYT
TRBD2	TRBV29-1	TRBJ2-7	SVTSGTYEQY
NA	TRBV7-8	TRBJ1-3	ASSTRTVSGNTIY
TRBD1	TRBV19	TRBJ1-3	ASSYTGGPGNTIY
NA	TRBV7-8	TRBJ2-5	ASSLKGTQY
NA	TRBV2	TRBJ1-2	ASSEASSRNYGYT
NA	TRBV7-9	TRBJ2-3	ASSLDVRTDTQY
NA	TRBV30	TRBJ1-2	AWSPSVEWGYT
NA	TRBV18	TRBJ2-4	ASSPRGTAKNIQY
NA	TRBV9	TRBJ2-2	ASSVDGELF
NA	TRBV18	TRBJ2-2	ASSPDRLNTGELF
TRBD2	TRBV18	TRBJ2-1	ASSPSWLAGGGPNNEQF
NA	TRBV2	TRBJ2-2	ASSTLKLGAANTGELF
TRBD1	TRBV7-9	TRBJ2-3	ASRDRETDTQY
NA	TRBV4-2	TRBJ2-2	ASSQDATGPTNTGELF
TRBD1	TRBV28	TRBJ2-7	ASSSGQFLSYEQY
NA	TRBV6-2/TRBV6-3	TRBJ1-1	ASSYLVNTEAF
NA	TRBV11-3	TRBJ2-3	ASSHSSNKDTQY
NA	TRBV7-3	TRBJ2-2	ASSFYTGELF
TRBD1	TRBV5-1	TRBJ1-4	ASSPSPGQGNEKLF
NA	TRBV30	TRBJ2-7	AWSVVEGWVEQY
TRBD1	TRBV4-1	TRBJ1-2	ASSQPGQGTGYT
NA	TRBV4-2	TRBJ2-2	ASRRLGSGELF
TRBD1	TRBV7-6	TRBJ1-6	ASSLGTGGGPYNSPLH
NA	TRBV30	TRBJ2-6	AWKYGARSSSGANVLT
NA	TRBV29-1	TRBJ2-7	SVEGGRGGYEQY
TRBD2	TRBV19	TRBJ2-2	ASTLAANTGELF
TRBD2	TRBV6-5	TRBJ2-3	ASSYAAGGPDTQY
NA	TRBV28	TRBJ2-7	ASSASGLPSYEQY
NA	TRBV5-1	TRBJ2-7	ARRLGGDSYEQY
NA	TRBV5-6	TRBJ2-1	ASIHFRTANSYNEQF
TRBD1	TRBV7-9	TRBJ1-2	ASSSYTGGLGYGYT
NA	TRBV18	TRBJ1-5	ASSQGGSNQPQH
NA	TRBV19	TRBJ2-1	ASSTAEYNEQF
NA	TRBV10-1	TRBJ2-7	ASSESRGYEQY
NA	TRBV5-5	TRBJ2-5	ASSPQVNRVGETQY
NA	TRBV28	TRBJ2-7	ASTYPRDPPYEQY
TRBD2	TRBV18	TRBJ2-1	ASSLKEAGVSYNEQF